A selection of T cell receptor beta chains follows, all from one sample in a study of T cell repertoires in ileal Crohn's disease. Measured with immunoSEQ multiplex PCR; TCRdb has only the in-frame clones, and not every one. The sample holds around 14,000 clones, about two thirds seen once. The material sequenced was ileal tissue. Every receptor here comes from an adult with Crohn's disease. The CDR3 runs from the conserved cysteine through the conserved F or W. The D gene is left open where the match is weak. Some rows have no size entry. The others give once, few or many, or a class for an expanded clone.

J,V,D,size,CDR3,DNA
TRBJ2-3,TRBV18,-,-,CASTRLKARSTDTQYF,TGTGCCAGCACTCGGCTAAAGGCCCGAAGCACAGATACGCAGTATTTT
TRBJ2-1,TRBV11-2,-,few,CASSLGVPRDEQFF,TGTGCCAGCAGCTTAGGAGTACCCCGGGATGAGCAGTTCTTC
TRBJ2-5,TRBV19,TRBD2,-,CASSMIRGAGGRQETQYF,TGTGCCAGTAGTATGATTAGAGGGGCCGGCGGGAGGCAAGAGACCCAGTACTTC
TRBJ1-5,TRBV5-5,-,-,CASSLLGETNQPQHF,TGTGCCAGCAGCCTGCTTGGGGAGACCAATCAGCCCCAGCATTTT
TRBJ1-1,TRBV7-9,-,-,CASSLGQDMNTEAFF,TGTGCCAGCAGCTTAGGTCAGGATATGAACACTGAAGCTTTCTTT
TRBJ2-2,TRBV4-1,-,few,CASSHHTGELFF,TGCGCCAGCAGCCACCATACCGGGGAGCTGTTTTTT
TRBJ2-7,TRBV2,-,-,CASSDRTPYEQYF,TGTGCCAGCAGTGACAGGACCCCCTACGAGCAGTACTTC
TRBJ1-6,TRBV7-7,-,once,CASSPDSYSPLHF,TGTGCCAGCAGCCCCGACAGTTATTCACCCCTCCACTTT
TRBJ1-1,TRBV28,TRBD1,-,CASMTGVEAFF,TGTGCCAGTATGACAGGGGTTGAAGCTTTCTTT
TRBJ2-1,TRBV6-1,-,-,CASSVMARGQFF,TGTGCCAGCAGTGTTATGGCCAGGGGGCAGTTCTTC
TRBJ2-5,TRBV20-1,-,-,CSASAEETQYF,TGCAGTGCTTCGGCGGAAGAGACCCAGTACTTC
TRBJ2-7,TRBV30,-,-,CAWTPGTTNYEQYF,TGTGCCTGGACCCCCGGGACAACAAACTACGAGCAGTACTTC
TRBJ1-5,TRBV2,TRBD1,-,CASSGTGELQPQHF,TGTGCCAGCAGTGGGACAGGGGAATTGCAGCCCCAGCATTTT
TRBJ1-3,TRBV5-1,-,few,CASSFQGYGNTIYF,TGCGCCAGCAGCTTCCAGGGGTATGGAAACACCATATATTTT
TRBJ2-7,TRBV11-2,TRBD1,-,CASSLGTGYEQYF,TGTGCCAGCAGCCTAGGGACAGGCTACGAGCAGTACTTC
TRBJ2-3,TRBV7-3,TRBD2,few,CASSLAGGPTDTQYF,TGTGCCAGCAGTTTAGCGGGGGGTCCCACAGATACGCAGTATTTT
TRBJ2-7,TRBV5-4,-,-,CASSPRGSGRPNEQYF,TGTGCCAGCAGCCCACGGGGGAGCGGCCGACCCAACGAGCAGTACTTC
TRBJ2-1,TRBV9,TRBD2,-,CASSVSGGEYNEQFF,TGTGCCAGCAGCGTCAGCGGGGGGGAGTACAATGAGCAGTTCTTC
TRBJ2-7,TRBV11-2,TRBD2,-,CASSLGGREQYF,TGTGCCAGCAGCCTCGGGGGGAGGGAGCAGTACTTC
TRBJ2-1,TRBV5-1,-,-,CASSLAEEQFF,TGCGCCAGCAGCTTGGCCGAGGAGCAGTTCTTC
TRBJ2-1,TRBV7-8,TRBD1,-,CASSANRGSGNEQFF,TGTGCCAGCAGCGCAAACAGGGGGTCCGGCAATGAGCAGTTCTTC
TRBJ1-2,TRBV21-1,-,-,CASTALGQANLDGYTF,TGTGCCAGCACCGCATTAGGACAGGCCAACCTAGATGGCTACACCTTC
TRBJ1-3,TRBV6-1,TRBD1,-,CASSGGQGRNTIYF,TGTGCCAGCAGTGGAGGACAGGGTAGAAACACCATATATTTT
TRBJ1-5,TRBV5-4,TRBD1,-,CASSPTYDRASNQPQHF,TGTGCCAGCAGCCCGACGTACGACAGGGCGAGCAATCAGCCCCAGCATTTT
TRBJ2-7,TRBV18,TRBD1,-,CASSPRQGIYEQYF,TGTGCCAGCTCACCGAGACAGGGGATCTACGAGCAGTACTTC
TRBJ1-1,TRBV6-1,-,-,CASSIGTREAFF,TGTGCCAGCAGTATAGGGACAAGGGAAGCTTTCTTT
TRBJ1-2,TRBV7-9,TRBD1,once,CASSWRDSRNYGYTF,TGTGCCAGCAGCTGGCGGGACAGTCGGAACTATGGCTACACCTTC
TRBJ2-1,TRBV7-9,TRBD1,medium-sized,CASSTDRGLYNEQFF,TGTGCCAGCAGCACCGACAGGGGCCTATACAATGAGCAGTTCTTC
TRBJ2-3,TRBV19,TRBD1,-,CASSSDRALRGDTQYF,TGTGCCAGTAGTAGTGACAGGGCCTTACGGGGAGATACGCAGTATTTT